This T cell receptor beta chain was identified in a study of cytomegalovirus exposure and HLA in healthy donors. The PCR had 60 Vbeta and 13 Jbeta primers. Sequencing used immunoSEQ multiplex PCR; TCRdb keeps in-frame clones, though not all of them. The sample spans 35,000 or so clones; the ten largest clones claim more than 8%. With respect to this clone: Its antigen remains unknown.

Study-level results: Earlier analysis looked at TCR beta V segments, and most were productive about 90% or about 30% of the time. A later analysis revealed that TCR association rates differed between HLA loci, peaking at DRB1 and bottoming out at HLA-C. For TCR beta chains, V- and J-gene trimming was later linked to a missense DCLRE1C variant. It is likely that the observed cluster of highly shared sequence variants was a sequencing artifact.

The CDR3 has 14 residues. The V segment lost 3 bases and the J segment 5 bases; nucleotides outside the gene matches: 6. CDR1 KGHSH and CDR2 LQKENI come from the germline V gene. The V call is TRBV18, the J call TRBJ1-1, with 7 bases that match TRBD1. The source is a man aged 40-49 years in good health and CMV-seropositive. Material for sequencing was PBMCs. Here the CDR3 reads CASSPPARGTEAFF. Written as DNA, the CDR3 is TGTGCCAGCTCACCTCCGGCCAGGGGGACTGAAGCTTTCTTT.